A single TCR beta chain is shown here with its context. This clonotype was observed many times. The clone's antigen remains unknown. No qualities accompany the bases; no much larger clone lies one base away. Hyperthyroidism patients were newly diagnosed, with disease duration under 2 months, and aged 18 to 65 years. Patients with other autoimmune diseases, uncontrolled infections, pregnancy or lactation were excluded. Diagnosis was based on clinical symptoms, serum thyroxine, TRAb, thyroid ultrasound and orbital computed tomography. Total RNA was extracted with Trizol reagent and quality-checked on an Agilent 2100 Bioanalyzer. CDR1 SNHLY and CDR2 FYNNEI were looked up in the germline V gene. Relative to germline, V is 5 bases shorter and J is 0 bases shorter, with 7 bases between their ends. From the cysteine through the phenylalanine, the CDR3 covers 13 amino acids. The kept DNA is CDR3 alone, 39 bases in frame from the first base.

TCR beta CDR3 regions were amplified from RNA transcripts for repertoire sequencing. HTBI primers and the Qiagen OneStep RT-PCR kit were used in a first-round RT-PCR, which was followed by a second-round multiplex PCR, size selection and purification. The libraries underwent paired-end sequencing with 100 bp reads on an Illumina HiSeq2000. Concerning the study's data processing: SOAPnuke was used to process the reads, throwing out any read that had adapters, had uncalled bases, had a mean Phred below 15, or lacked an exact constant-primer or identifier match. COPE v1.2.5 was used to merge high-quality paired reads. Each unique nucleotide sequence was defined as a clonotype, and clonotypes were aligned to IMGT TRB V, D and J references with MiTCR v1.1. Analysis was restricted to V-J combinations with a frequency above 0.0001, which covered about 99% of repertoires. For each V-J combination, a TCR clonal expansion and chaos score was defined as F50 clonal expansion divided by the chaos observed in the TCRdist matrix. Welch's t-statistics and random forest were used to reduce the features to about a dozen V-J combinations, which were then used as input to a naive Bayes classifier. The Morisita-Horn index was used to measure how similar the thyroid and blood repertoires were. The public reads were run again by TCRdb, first through fastp at Q25 and then through MiXCR, and only productive beta chains were kept. Each entry is one CDR3 protein sequence, shown with its most common DNA and genes. TCRdb's processing, not the authors' own work, is the source of the V and J calls. Within this sample are about 550,000 distinct CDR3 sequences, with 35% to 45% of them counted one time only. Clones ranked in the top ten supply approximately 4.1% of the sample.

This entry comes from a study of Graves' ophthalmopathy and Graves' hyperthyroidism (dated by TCRdb to the late 2010s). Some background on the complete study: Stable hyperthyroidism was defined as no progression to ophthalmopathy within 18 months of follow-up. Following sampling, methimazole starting at 30 mg daily was administered to hyperthyroidism patients, and high-dose intravenous methylprednisolone was administered to ophthalmopathy patients. In total, around 130 blood samples were TCR-sequenced: roughly 45 ophthalmopathy, some 75 hyperthyroidism and some 17 hyperthyroidism-to-ophthalmopathy patients. The independent validation cohort included under 20 hyperthyroidism patients plus 17 patients who later progressed from hyperthyroidism to ophthalmopathy. A discovery set of about a hundred patients (43 ophthalmopathy, 55 to 65 stable hyperthyroidism) was enrolled to explore V-J signatures distinguishing ophthalmopathy from hyperthyroidism. In roughly six hyperthyroidism patients, the T-cell repertoires found in thyroid tissue were compared with those found in blood. TCR beta repertoire signatures were used to distinguish Graves' ophthalmopathy from Graves' hyperthyroidism and to predict progression to ophthalmopathy.

Results and caveats for the whole study, not just this receptor: No statistical method was used to predetermine the sample size, and group allocation was not hidden from the investigators. Among expanded thyroid clonotypes with frequency above 0.001, most also showed up in blood, which suggests that blood repertoires may reflect the thyroid immune response. In cross-validation, the 13-signature model distinguished ophthalmopathy from stable hyperthyroidism with around 90% sensitivity and about 81% specificity, while in the test set the corresponding values were roughly 80% and 75%. In validation, the model predicted ophthalmopathy progression with 55% to 71% sensitivity and 72.22% specificity; roughly eleven predicted patients were CT-confirmed with GO in a median of approximately 6.5 months.

Here the chain combines TRBV2 and TRBJ1-1; the D region possibly corresponds to TRBD1 (5 bases align). What was sequenced was peripheral blood or thyroid tissue (not recorded which). The TCR originated in an adult man with Graves' hyperthyroidism. Here the CDR3 is given as CASSTGMNTEAFF. The nucleotide sequence is TGTGCCAGCAGTACAGGAATGAACACTGAAGCTTTCTTT.